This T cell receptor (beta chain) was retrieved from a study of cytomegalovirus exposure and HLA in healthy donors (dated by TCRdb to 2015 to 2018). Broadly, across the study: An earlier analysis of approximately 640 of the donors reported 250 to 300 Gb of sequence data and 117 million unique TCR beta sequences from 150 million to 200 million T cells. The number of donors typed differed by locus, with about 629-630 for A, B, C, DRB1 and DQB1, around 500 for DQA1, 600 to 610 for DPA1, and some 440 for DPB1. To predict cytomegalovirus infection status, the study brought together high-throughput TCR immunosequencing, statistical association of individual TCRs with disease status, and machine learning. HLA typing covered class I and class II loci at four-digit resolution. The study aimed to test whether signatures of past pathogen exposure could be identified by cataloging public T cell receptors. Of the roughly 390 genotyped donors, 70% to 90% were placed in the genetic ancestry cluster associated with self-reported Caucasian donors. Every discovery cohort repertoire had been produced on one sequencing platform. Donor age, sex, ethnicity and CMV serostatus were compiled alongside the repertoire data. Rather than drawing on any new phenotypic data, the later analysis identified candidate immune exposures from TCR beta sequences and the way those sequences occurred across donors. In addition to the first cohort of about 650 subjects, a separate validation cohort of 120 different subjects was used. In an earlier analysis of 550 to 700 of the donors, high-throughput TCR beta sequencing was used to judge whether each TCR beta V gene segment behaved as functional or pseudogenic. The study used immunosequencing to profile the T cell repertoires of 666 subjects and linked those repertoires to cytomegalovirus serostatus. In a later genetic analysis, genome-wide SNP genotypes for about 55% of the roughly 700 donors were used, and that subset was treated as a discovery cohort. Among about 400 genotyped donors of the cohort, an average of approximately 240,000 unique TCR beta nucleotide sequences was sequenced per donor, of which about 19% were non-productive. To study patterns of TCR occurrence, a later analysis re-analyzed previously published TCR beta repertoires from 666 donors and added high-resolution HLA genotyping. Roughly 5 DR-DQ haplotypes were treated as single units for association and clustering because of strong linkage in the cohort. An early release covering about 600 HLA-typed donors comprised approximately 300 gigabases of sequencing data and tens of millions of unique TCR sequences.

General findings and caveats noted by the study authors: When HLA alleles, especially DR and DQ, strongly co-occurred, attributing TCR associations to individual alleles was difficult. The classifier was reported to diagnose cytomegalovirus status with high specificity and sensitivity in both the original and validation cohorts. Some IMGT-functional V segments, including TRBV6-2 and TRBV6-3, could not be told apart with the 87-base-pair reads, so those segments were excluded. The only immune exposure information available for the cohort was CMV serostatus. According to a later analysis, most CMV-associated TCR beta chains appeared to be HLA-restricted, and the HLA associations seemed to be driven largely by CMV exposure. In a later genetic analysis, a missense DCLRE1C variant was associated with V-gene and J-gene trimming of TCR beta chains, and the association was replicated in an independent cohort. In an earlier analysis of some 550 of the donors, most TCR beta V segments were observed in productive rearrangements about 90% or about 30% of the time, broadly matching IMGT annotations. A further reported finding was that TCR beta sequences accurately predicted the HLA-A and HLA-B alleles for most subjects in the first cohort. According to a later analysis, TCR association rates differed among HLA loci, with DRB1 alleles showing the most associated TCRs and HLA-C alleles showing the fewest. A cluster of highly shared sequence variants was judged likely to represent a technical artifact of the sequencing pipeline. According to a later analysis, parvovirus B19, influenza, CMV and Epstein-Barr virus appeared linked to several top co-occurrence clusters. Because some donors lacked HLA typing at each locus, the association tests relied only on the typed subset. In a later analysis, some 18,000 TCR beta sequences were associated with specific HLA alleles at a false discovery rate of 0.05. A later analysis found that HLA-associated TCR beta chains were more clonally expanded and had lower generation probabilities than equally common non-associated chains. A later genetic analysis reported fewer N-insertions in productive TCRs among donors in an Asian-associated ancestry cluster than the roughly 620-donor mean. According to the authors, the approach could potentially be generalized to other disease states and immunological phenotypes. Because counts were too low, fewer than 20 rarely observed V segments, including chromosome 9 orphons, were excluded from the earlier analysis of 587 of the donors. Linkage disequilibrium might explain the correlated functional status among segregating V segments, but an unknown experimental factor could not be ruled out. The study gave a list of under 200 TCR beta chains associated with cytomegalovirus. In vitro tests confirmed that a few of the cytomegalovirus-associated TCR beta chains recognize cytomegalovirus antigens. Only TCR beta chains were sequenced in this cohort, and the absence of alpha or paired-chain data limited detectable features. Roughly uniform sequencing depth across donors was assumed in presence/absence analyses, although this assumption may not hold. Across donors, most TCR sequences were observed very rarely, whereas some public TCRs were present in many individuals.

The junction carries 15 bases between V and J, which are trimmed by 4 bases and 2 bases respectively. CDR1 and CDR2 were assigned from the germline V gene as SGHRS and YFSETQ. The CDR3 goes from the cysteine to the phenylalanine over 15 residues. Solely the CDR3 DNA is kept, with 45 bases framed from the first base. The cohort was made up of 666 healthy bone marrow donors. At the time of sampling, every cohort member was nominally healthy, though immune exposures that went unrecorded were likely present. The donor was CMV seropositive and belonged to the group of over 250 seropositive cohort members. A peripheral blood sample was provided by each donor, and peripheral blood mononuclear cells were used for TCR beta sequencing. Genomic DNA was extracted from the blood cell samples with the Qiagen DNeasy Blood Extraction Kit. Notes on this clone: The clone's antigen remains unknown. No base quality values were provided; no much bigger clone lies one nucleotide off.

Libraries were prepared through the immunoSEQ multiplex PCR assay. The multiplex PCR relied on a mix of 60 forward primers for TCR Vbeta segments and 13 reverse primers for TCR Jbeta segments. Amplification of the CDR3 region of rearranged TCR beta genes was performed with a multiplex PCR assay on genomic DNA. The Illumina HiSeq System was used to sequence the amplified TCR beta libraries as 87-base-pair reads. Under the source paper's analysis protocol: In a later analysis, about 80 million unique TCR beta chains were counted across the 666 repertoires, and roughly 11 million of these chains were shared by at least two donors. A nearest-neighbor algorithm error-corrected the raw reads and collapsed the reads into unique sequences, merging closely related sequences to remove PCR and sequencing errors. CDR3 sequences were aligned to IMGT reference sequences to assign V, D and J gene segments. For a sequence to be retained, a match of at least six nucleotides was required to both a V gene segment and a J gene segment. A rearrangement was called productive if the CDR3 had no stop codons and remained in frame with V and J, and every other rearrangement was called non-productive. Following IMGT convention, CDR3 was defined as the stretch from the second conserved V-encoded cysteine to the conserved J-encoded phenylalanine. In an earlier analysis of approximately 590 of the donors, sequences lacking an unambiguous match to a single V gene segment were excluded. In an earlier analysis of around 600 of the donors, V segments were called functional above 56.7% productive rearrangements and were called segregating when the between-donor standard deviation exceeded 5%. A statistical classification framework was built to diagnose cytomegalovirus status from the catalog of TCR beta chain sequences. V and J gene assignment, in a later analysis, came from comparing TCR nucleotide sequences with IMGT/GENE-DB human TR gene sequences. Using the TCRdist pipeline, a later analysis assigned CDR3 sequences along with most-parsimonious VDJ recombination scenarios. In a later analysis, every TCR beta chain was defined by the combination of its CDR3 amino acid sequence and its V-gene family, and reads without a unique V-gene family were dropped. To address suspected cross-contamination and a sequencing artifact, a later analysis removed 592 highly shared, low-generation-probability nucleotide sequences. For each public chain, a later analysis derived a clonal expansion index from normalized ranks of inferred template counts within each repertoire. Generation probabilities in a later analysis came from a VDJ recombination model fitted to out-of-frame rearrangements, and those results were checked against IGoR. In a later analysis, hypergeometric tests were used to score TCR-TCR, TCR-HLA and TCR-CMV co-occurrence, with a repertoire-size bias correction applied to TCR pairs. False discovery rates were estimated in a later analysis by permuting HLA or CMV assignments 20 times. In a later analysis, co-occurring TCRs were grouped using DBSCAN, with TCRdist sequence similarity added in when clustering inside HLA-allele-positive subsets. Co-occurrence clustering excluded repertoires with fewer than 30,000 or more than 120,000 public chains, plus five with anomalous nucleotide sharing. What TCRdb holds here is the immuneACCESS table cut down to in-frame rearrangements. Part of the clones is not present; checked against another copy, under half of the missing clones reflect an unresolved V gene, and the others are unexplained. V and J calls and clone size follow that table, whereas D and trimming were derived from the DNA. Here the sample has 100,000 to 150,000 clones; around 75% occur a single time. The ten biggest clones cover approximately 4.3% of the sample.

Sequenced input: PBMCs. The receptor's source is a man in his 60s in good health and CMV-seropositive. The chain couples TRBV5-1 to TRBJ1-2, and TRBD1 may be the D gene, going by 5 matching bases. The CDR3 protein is CASSPSGGENYGYTF. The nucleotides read TGCGCCAGCAGCCCAAGCGGGGGTGAGAACTATGGCTACACCTTC.